The clone carrying this T cell receptor beta chain was detected once. The antigen remains undetermined. The data belong to a study of graft-versus-host responses after intestinal transplantation. Study context: Recipients had multivisceral, liver-intestinal, or isolated intestinal transplants. Anti-thymocyte globulin induction preceded around 3 years of tacrolimus and steroid maintenance in all recipients. Study-level points and caveats: Investigators detected GvH clones in recipient marrow, with some emerging earlier in ileum or blood.

Profiling relied on immunoSEQ multiplex PCR, and the TCRdb table lists in-frame clones only, not all of them. The repertoire includes tens of thousands of clones, around 87% of them detected once, and under 9.5% sits in the top ten. CDR1 and CDR2 (germline): SGHVS, FNYEAQ. The V and J ends lost 4 bases and 0 bases respectively, with 10 bases between them. CDR3 length: 15 amino acids. V is TRBV7-6 and J is TRBJ2-1; maybe TRBD1 (5 bases). This clonotype was sampled from a human donor who was the organ donor for an intestinal transplant. The input for sequencing was unstimulated CD8+ T cells sorted from spleen or lymph node cells, taken before transplant. Here the CDR3 reads CASSYLDSSYNEQFF. As DNA, the CDR3 is TGTGCCAGCAGCTATCTCGACAGCTCCTACAATGAGCAGTTCTTC.